These 20 T cell receptor beta chains came from one sample sequenced in a study of blood T cell repertoires in COVID-19. Using immunoSEQ multiplex PCR, the repertoire was profiled, and TCRdb retains in-frame clones only, with some absent. The sample comprises some 190,000 clones, roughly 86% of which are singletons, and less than 6.5% rests with the top ten. What was sequenced was peripheral blood. These receptors all stem from an older woman with active or convalescent COVID-19.

This sequence joins TRBV2 and TRBJ2-1; 8 nucleotides line up with TRBD1. With V trimmed by 5 bases and J by 9 bases, 6 bases remained unmatched. CDR3 length: 13 residues. Per germline, CDR1 SNHLY and CDR2 FYNNEI. The CDR3, as DNA: TGTGCCAGCAGTCAACAGGGGGGCGGTGAGCAGTTCTTC. Amino acids: CASSQQGGGEQFF.

This clone occurred once. CDR3 DNA sequence: TGTGCCTGGAGGTCCCTAGCTCACAATGAGCAGTTCTTC. Encoded protein: CAWRSLAHNEQFF. The chain employs TRBV30 and TRBJ2-1; a weak D match, TRBD2 (5 bases). V dropped 3 bases and J dropped 5 bases, with 11 bases sitting between them. CDR3 length equals 13 residues. Germline V gene data show CDR1 as GTSNPN and CDR2 as SVGIG (reference sequence).

The chain carries TRBV9 and TRBJ2-3, with D uncertain. The V end was cut by 0 bases, the J end by 5 bases, with 10 bases between. CDR3 length: 14 amino acids. CDR1 and CDR2 from the germline V gene are SGDLS and YYNGEE. CDR3 nucleotide sequence: TGTGCCAGCAGCGTAGCGAGTCTGGTAGATACGCAGTATTTT. It codes for CASSVASLVDTQYF.

This clone was detected only a few times. This chain uses TRBV2 with TRBJ2-5; D gene uncertain. CDR1 and CDR2 from the germline V gene are SNHLY and FYNNEI. The ends were cut back, 11 bases at V and 0 bases at J, with 10 bases in the middle. The CDR3 runs to 12 residues. The CDR3 is CASQSHQETQYF. The CDR3, as DNA: TGTGCCTCACAGAGTCACCAAGAGACCCAGTACTTC.

This clone has only one observation. V is TRBV28 and J is TRBJ2-3, with TRBD2 matching 12 bases. The germline V gene has CDR1 MDHEN and CDR2 SYDVKM. The CDR3 is 17 amino acids. V dropped 6 bases and J dropped 1; count of bases not matched to a gene: 8. The CDR3, as DNA: TGTGCCAGCAGCTATCTAGCGGGAGGGTTAGGCACAGATACGCAGTATTTT. Translating it yields CASSYLAGGLGTDTQYF.

The chain joins TRBV10-3 to TRBJ1-1; D remains unclear. There are 15 residues in the CDR3. Per the germline V gene, CDR1 is ENHRY and CDR2 is SYGVKD. The germline V and J ends were trimmed by 7 bases and 11 bases, with 26 bases remaining between them. The CDR3 reads CAINPGGEGGKKAFF. The CDR3, as DNA: TGTGCCATCAACCCAGGTGGAGAAGGAGGGAAAAAGGCTTTCTTT.

The rearrangement joins TRBV19 to TRBJ1-1; D is perhaps TRBD1 (6 bases). V dropped 5 bases and J dropped 2 bases, with 15 bases sitting between them. The germline CDR1 and CDR2 sequences are LNHDA and SQIVND (reference sequence). This CDR3 is 15 amino acids long. The CDR3 protein is CASSPSTGINTEAFF. CDR3 DNA: TGTGCCAGTAGTCCATCGACAGGAATAAACACTGAAGCTTTCTTT.

This clone has only one observation. The chain recombines TRBV30 with TRBJ2-2; the match to TRBD2 covers 7 bases. The CDR3 runs to 16 residues. Germline CDR1 and CDR2: GTSNPN and SVGIG (reference sequence). V shed 2 bases, J shed 7 bases, and the junction held 13 bases outside the gene matches. The CDR3 sequence: CAWSFGGSRNRGELFF. The DNA of the CDR3 is TGTGCCTGGAGTTTTGGCGGGAGTAGGAATCGCGGGGAGCTGTTTTTT. Full variable domain (outside the CDR3, taken from reference TRBV30 and TRBJ2-2): SQTIHQWPATLVQPVGSPLSLECTVEGTSNPNLYWYRQAAGRGLQLLFYSVGIGQISSEVPQNLSASRPQDRQFILSSKKLLLSDSGFYLCAWSFGGSRNRGELFFGEGSRLTVL.

The rearrangement joins TRBV27 to TRBJ1-1; the D gene is possibly TRBD1 (6 bases). The CDR3 is 14 residues long. Per germline, CDR1 MNHEY and CDR2 SMNVEV (reference sequence). V dropped 2 bases and J dropped 1 base, with 8 bases sitting between them. The CDR3 coding sequence is TGTGCCAGCAGTTTACAGGGGAGGAACACTGAAGCTTTCTTT. Its protein product is CASSLQGRNTEAFF.

This clone was observed a handful of times. CDR3 sequence (DNA): TGCGCCAGCAGCTTGACACAGGGGATCCAGTACTTC. This encodes CASSLTQGIQYF. The chain has TRBV5-1 and TRBJ2-4; 7 bases are shared with TRBD1. With 1 base clipped from V and 13 bases from J, the junction kept 5 bases outside the gene matches. Germline-derived CDR1 and CDR2 are SGHRS and YFSETQ. The CDR3 length is 12 residues.

The rearrangement uses TRBV10-3 and TRBJ2-5, with 8 bases matching TRBD1. CDR1 is ENHRY, CDR2 SYGVKD, per germline. Trimming removed 6 bases from V and 4 bases from J; junction bases left unmatched: 7. This CDR3 has 14 residues. The CDR3 loop is CAIRTGDGGETQYF. CDR3 bases: TGTGCCATCAGGACAGGGGACGGCGGAGAGACCCAGTACTTC.

V usage is TRBV28 and J usage is TRBJ1-2; D unresolved. V lost 8 bases, J lost 0 bases, and 10 bases lay in between. The CDR3 is 13 residues long. Germline assignment: CDR1 MDHEN and CDR2 SYDVKM. CDR3 in amino acids: CASPPSANYGYTF. CDR3 nucleotide sequence: TGTGCCAGCCCCCCCTCAGCTAACTATGGCTACACCTTC.

The rearrangement joins TRBV5-4 to TRBJ2-2; 10 bases agree with TRBD1. Germline CDR1 and CDR2: SGHNT and YYREEE (reference sequence). The CDR3 is 15 amino acids. The ends lost 4 bases at V and 6 bases at J; junction bases unmatched: 6. CDR3 amino acids: CASSGRTGGSGELFF. In DNA form, the CDR3 reads TGTGCCAGCAGCGGGAGGACAGGGGGGTCCGGGGAGCTGTTTTTT.

The chain links TRBV15 to TRBJ1-2; D unresolved. Germline V lookup: CDR1 LNHNV, CDR2 YYDKDF (reference sequence). This CDR3 region has 13 residues. V lost 0 bases and J lost 7, with 9 bases in between. CDR3 DNA: TGTGCCACCAGCAGAGAACGGTCGGGTGGCTACACCTTC. Protein sequence: CATSRERSGGYTF. The whole variable domain, remainder taken from reference TRBV15 and TRBJ1-2, is DAMVIQNPRYQVTQFGKPVTLSCSQTLNHNVMYWYQQKSSQAPKLLFHYYDKDFNNEADTPDNFQSRRPNTSFCFLDIRSPGLGDTAMYLCATSRERSGGYTFGSGTRLTVV.

The V and J genes are TRBV5-1 and TRBJ2-1; the match to TRBD2 covers 8 bases. The CDR3 consists of 17 residues. Germline V gene lookup returns CDR1 SGHRS and CDR2 YFSETQ. Losses at the gene ends were 4 bases for V and 2 bases for J; bases not matched to a gene: 11. The CDR3 loop is CASSPALAGGTYNEQFF. As DNA, the CDR3 is TGCGCCAGCAGCCCGGCCCTGGCGGGAGGCACCTACAATGAGCAGTTCTTC.

This chain joins TRBV3-1 (or the pseudogene TRBV3-2) and TRBJ1-5, with 10 bases lining up with TRBD1. J lost 4 bases, V lost 2 bases, and 2 bases had no gene match. The CDR3 is made up of 15 amino acids. Germline-derived CDR1 and CDR2 are LGHDT and YNNKEL (reference sequence). CDR3 protein: CASSQRGQGNQPQHF. CDR3 DNA sequence: TGTGCCAGCAGCCAAAGGGGACAGGGGAATCAGCCCCAGCATTTT.

CDR3 nucleotide sequence: TGTGCCAGCAGCTTAAGGGGACTAGCGGGTACCTACAATGAGCAGTTCTTC. As protein: CASSLRGLAGTYNEQFF. V usage is TRBV7-9 and J usage is TRBJ2-1, with TRBD2 matching over 12 bases. CDR1 is SEHNR, CDR2 FQNEAQ, per germline (reference sequence). Trimming removed 2 bases from V and 2 bases from J; junction bases left unmatched: 4. The CDR3 consists of 17 residues.

J is TRBJ2-1 and V is TRBV24-1, with D possibly matching TRBD2 (6 bases). Germline loops: CDR1 KGHDR, CDR2 SFDVKD. The CDR3 spans 18 residues. V was pared by 4 bases and J by 6 bases, with 24 bases between. The CDR3 DNA is TGTGCCACCAGTGACCCTCCCTCCGCCGGGGGAAATACCAATGAGCAGTTCTTC. Its translation: CATSDPPSAGGNTNEQFF.

This clone was found a few times. V and J are TRBV5-1 and TRBJ2-7, with TRBD1 as a possible D gene (6 bases). The V gene lost 0 bases and the J gene lost 5 bases, with 15 bases spanning the gap. The CDR3 consists of 15 residues. The germline gives CDR1 SGHRS, CDR2 YFSETQ. Here the CDR3 DNA reads TGCGCCAGCAGCTTGGGCCCCCTTACAGGGAACGAGCAGTACTTC. It is translated as CASSLGPLTGNEQYF.

This chain joins TRBV5-1 and TRBJ2-6; D remains unclear. CDR1 SGHRS and CDR2 YFSETQ come from the germline V gene. The length of the CDR3 is 16 residues. The V and J ends lost 4 bases and 2 bases respectively, with 13 bases between them. CDR3 nucleotide sequence: TGCGCCAGCAGCGCCAACAGCCGACCTGGGGCCAACGTCCTGACTTTC. Translated: CASSANSRPGANVLTF.